Each of the 21 T cell receptor beta chains below was sequenced from the same sample in a study of blood T cell repertoires in COVID-19. Here immunoSEQ multiplex PCR was the method, and the copy in TCRdb shows in-frame clones only, minus some. The table lists about 210,000 clones, about four fifths of them singletons. Source material: PBMCs or T cells enriched from blood (not recorded which). Receptor source: a woman in her 50s with acute COVID-19.

The rearrangement joins TRBV19 to TRBJ2-7; 10 bases are a match to TRBD1. Germline V gene lookup returns CDR1 LNHDA and CDR2 SQIVND (reference sequence). Losses at the gene ends were 6 bases for V and 6 bases for J; bases not matched to a gene: 5. CDR3 length equals 13 residues. The CDR3 DNA reads as TGTGCCAGTAGCCGGGACAGGGGATTCGAGCAGTACTTC. Protein product: CASSRDRGFEQYF.

The V gene is TRBV6-2 or TRBV6-3, the J gene TRBJ2-1; TRBD1 agrees at 7 bases. The CDR3 spans 15 residues. CDR1 MNHEY and CDR2 SVGEGT come from the germline V gene. J lost 6 bases, V lost 1 base, and 6 bases had no gene match. CDR3 residues: CASSYYRTGGNEQFF. CDR3 nucleotides: TGTGCCAGCAGTTACTATCGGACAGGCGGCAATGAGCAGTTCTTC.

The chain has TRBV28 and TRBJ2-2; 10 bases fit TRBD2. J gave up 5 bases and V 6 bases, and 3 bases lay outside the gene matches. There are 14 residues in the CDR3. The germline CDR1 and CDR2 sequences are MDHEN and SYDVKM. Written as DNA, the CDR3 is TGTGCCAGCAGACCGGGACTAGCGACCGGGGAGCTGTTTTTT. Translation gives CASRPGLATGELFF.

This sequence joins TRBV7-9 and TRBJ1-6, with a tentative D call TRBD1 (6 bases). The germline V gene has CDR1 SEHNR and CDR2 FQNEAQ (reference sequence). The CDR3 totals 17 residues. The V end lost 5 bases, the J end lost 6 bases, and 20 bases lay between the germline ends. CDR3 region: CASSPKQGNSLNSPLHF. CDR3 coding DNA: TGTGCCAGCAGCCCAAAACAGGGTAATTCCCTTAATTCACCCCTCCACTTT.

The table lists this clone with a count of one. The chain links TRBV7-9 to TRBJ1-4; no clear D gene. CDR3 size: 15 residues. V dropped 1 base and J dropped 8 bases, with 14 bases sitting between them. Germline CDR1 SEHNR, CDR2 FQNEAQ (reference sequence). CDR3: CASSLGEQEGEKLFF. Written as DNA, the CDR3 is TGTGCCAGCAGCTTAGGGGAACAAGAGGGAGAAAAACTGTTTTTT.

This chain uses TRBV28 with TRBJ2-1; 9 nucleotides align to TRBD2. The ends lost 10 bases at V and 7 bases at J; junction bases unmatched: 11. The CDR3 runs to 14 residues. Germline CDR1 MDHEN, CDR2 SYDVKM. The DNA for the CDR3 is TGTGCCATTCGTGGCGGGGGGGCCTTGAATGAGCAGTTCTTC. Protein product: CAIRGGGALNEQFF.

This CDR3 reads CASTNFREREKFF. CDR3 DNA: TGTGCCAGCACGAACTTCCGCGAGCGGGAGAAATTCTTC. The genes are TRBV28 and TRBJ2-1; 8 bases fit TRBD2. With V trimmed by 7 bases and J by 16 bases, 15 bases remained unmatched. Germline CDR1 and CDR2: MDHEN and SYDVKM. This CDR3 spans 13 amino acids.

This chain links TRBV6-2 or TRBV6-3 with TRBJ2-1; a weak D match, TRBD2 (5 bases). Trimming cost V 6 bases and J 3 bases, with 24 bases left between them. The CDR3 is 18 residues long. Germline V gene data show CDR1 as MNHEY and CDR2 as SVGEGT. The CDR3 DNA reads as TGTGCCAGCAGCGACGAAAGTCTAGCCTCAATTCGCTACAATGAGCAGTTCTTC. Amino acid sequence: CASSDESLASIRYNEQFF.

V and J are TRBV28 and TRBJ2-1, with D possibly being TRBD1 (5 bases). Trimming took off 6 bases at V and 6 bases at J, with 18 bases between the two ends. The germline V gene has CDR1 MDHEN and CDR2 SYDVKM. The CDR3 is 15 residues long. The CDR3 spells CASSQTHVGVNEQFF. Written as DNA, the CDR3 is TGTGCCAGCAGCCAGACTCACGTAGGGGTCAATGAGCAGTTCTTC.

The rearrangement joins TRBV7-2 to TRBJ1-2; a weak D match, TRBD1 (5 bases). There are 14 residues in the CDR3. The V end lost 5 bases, the J end lost 7 bases, and 17 bases lay between the germline ends. Germline CDR1 and CDR2: SGHTA and FQGNSA. CDR3 amino acids: CASSGRGAFGGYTF. In DNA form, the CDR3 reads TGTGCCAGCAGCGGGAGGGGCGCGTTCGGTGGCTACACCTTC.

The V gene is TRBV27, the J gene TRBJ1-2; D not certain. CDR1 and CDR2 from the germline V gene are MNHEY and SMNVEV (reference sequence). The CDR3 runs to 14 residues. V was clipped by 10 bases and J by 1 base, with 16 bases between them. CDR3 loop: CATAPVASNYGYTF. For the CDR3, the DNA is TGTGCCACCGCGCCGGTTGCAAGTAACTATGGCTACACCTTC.

The V gene is TRBV29-1, the J gene TRBJ1-6, with D possibly being TRBD1 (6 bases). Trimming shortened V by 7 bases and J by 11 bases, and 15 bases separated the two germline ends. The CDR3 extends over 12 amino acids. Germline V CDR1 and CDR2: SQVTM, ANQGSEA. CDR3 loop: CSGPYRAPPLHF. CDR3 nucleotide sequence: TGCAGCGGGCCCTACAGGGCTCCACCCCTCCACTTT. The variable domain in full, completed from reference TRBV29-1 and TRBJ1-6, reads SAVISQKPSRDICQRGTSLTIQCQVDSQVTMMFWYRQQPGQSLTLIATANQGSEATYESGFVIDKFPISRPNLTFSTLTVSNMSPEDSSIYLCSGPYRAPPLHFGNGTRLTVT.

This sequence joins TRBV12-3 or TRBV12-4 and TRBJ2-3; D not resolved. V lost 2 bases and J 2 bases, leaving 5 bases between the germline ends. The CDR3 is 13 residues long. In DNA, the CDR3 is TGTGCCAGCAGTTTACCTCTCACAGATACGCAGTATTTT. This codes for CASSLPLTDTQYF.

This sequence joins TRBV29-1 and TRBJ1-1; 8 bases fit TRBD1. The V gene end was trimmed by 6 bases and the J gene end by 1 base; junction bases not matched to a gene: 16. Germline V gene sequence: CDR1 SQVTM, CDR2 ANQGSEA. The CDR3 length is 17 residues. The CDR3 is CSVSGQEDFSSNTEAFF. DNA of the CDR3: TGCAGCGTATCGGGACAGGAAGACTTCTCTTCGAACACTGAAGCTTTCTTT. The full variable domain, rest sourced from reference TRBV29-1 and TRBJ1-1, is SAVISQKPSRDICQRGTSLTIQCQVDSQVTMMFWYRQQPGQSLTLIATANQGSEATYESGFVIDKFPISRPNLTFSTLTVSNMSPEDSSIYLCSVSGQEDFSSNTEAFFGQGTRLTVV.

V gene TRBV5-1 combines with J gene TRBJ2-6, with 7 bases aligning to TRBD1. Trimming removed 4 bases from V and 2 bases from J; junction bases left unmatched: 3. The germline V gene has CDR1 SGHRS and CDR2 YFSETQ. The CDR3 has 15 residues. DNA for the CDR3: TGCGCCAGCAGCATAGGGACAGCTGGGGCCAACGTCCTGACTTTC. Translating gives CASSIGTAGANVLTF.

The CDR3: CASGGSGANVLTF. As DNA, the CDR3 is TGCGCCAGCGGCGGGTCCGGGGCCAACGTCCTGACTTTC. The gene calls are TRBV5-1 and TRBJ2-6; D is possibly TRBD2 (5 bases). Deletions cut 7 bases from V and 4 bases from J, with 9 bases between. In germline, CDR1 is SGHRS, CDR2 YFSETQ. CDR3 size: 13 residues.

The J gene is TRBJ1-1, the V gene TRBV6-5, with D possibly TRBD1 on 6 matching bases. The V and J ends lost 2 bases and 0 bases respectively, with 10 bases between them. This CDR3 spans 15 amino acids. Germline V CDR1 and CDR2: MNHEY, SVGAGI. In DNA form, the CDR3 reads TGTGCCAGCAGTTACGACACAGGGATGAACACTGAAGCTTTCTTT. Translation: CASSYDTGMNTEAFF.

The rearrangement uses TRBV7-3 and TRBJ2-6; a possible D gene is TRBD1 (5 bases). Looked up from germline, CDR1 is SGHTA and CDR2 is FQGTGA. V lost 2 bases and J 2 bases, leaving 7 bases between the germline ends. This CDR3 comprises 15 residues. The CDR3 loop is CASSLSRAGANVLTF. DNA for the CDR3: TGTGCCAGCAGCTTATCCAGGGCTGGGGCCAACGTCCTGACTTTC.

The rearrangement links TRBV7-9 to TRBJ1-2; D uncertain. Germline assignment: CDR1 SEHNR and CDR2 FQNEAQ (reference sequence). V was shortened by 7 bases and J by 8 bases, with 17 bases between the two germline ends. The CDR3 has 13 residues. The CDR3 loop reads CASTHDESLGYTF. The DNA of the CDR3 is TGTGCCAGCACCCATGATGAGAGCCTGGGCTACACCTTC.

The J gene is TRBJ2-5, the V gene TRBV19; the D gene is possibly TRBD2 (6 bases). Trimming took off 4 bases at V and 1 base at J, with 10 bases between the two ends. CDR3 length: 14 residues. Germline CDR1 is LNHDA and CDR2 is SQIVND (reference sequence). CDR3 sequence: CASSNGGAQETQYF. CDR3 sequence (DNA): TGTGCCAGTAGTAATGGCGGGGCCCAAGAGACCCAGTACTTC.

The V gene is TRBV4-3, the J gene TRBJ2-1; TRBD2 aligns across 9 bases. The CDR3 is made up of 15 amino acids. J gave up 10 bases and V 0 bases, and 7 bases lay outside the gene matches. The germline V gene encodes CDR1 LGHNA and CDR2 YSLEER. CDR3: CASSQERGGSREQFF. The CDR3 region has the DNA TGCGCCAGCAGCCAAGAGCGGGGGGGTTCGAGGGAGCAGTTCTTC.